A single sample is the source of the 16 T cell receptor beta chains below, sequenced in a study of CD8 T cells in Susac syndrome. Random hexamers served to reverse transcribe roughly 0.5 to 1 ug RNA. TCRdb recomputed calls from the immunoSEQ multiplex PCR reads with MiXCR, one row per CDR3 protein. The sample includes roughly 120,000 distinct CDR3 sequences, over 85% of them seen just once. Sequenced: CD4+ T cells from PBMCs. The receptors shown here come from a human donor in good health.

The rearrangement links TRBV5-1 to TRBJ1-4; 7 bases agree with TRBD1. This CDR3 has 16 amino acids. The V gene's germline CDR1 is SGHRS and CDR2 YFSETQ. V lost 3 bases to trimming and J lost 2 bases; unmatched junction nucleotides: 7. The CDR3 DNA reads as TGCGCCAGCAGCTGGGGACAGTCGAGGACTAATGAAAAACTGTTTTTT. Its protein product is CASSWGQSRTNEKLFF. Looking up the rest from reference TRBV5-1 and TRBJ1-4 gives the full variable domain: KAGVTQTPRYLIKTRGQQVTLSCSPISGHRSVSWYQQTPGQGLQFLFEYFSETQRNKGNFPGRFSGRQFSNSRSEMNVSTLELGDSALYLCASSWGQSRTNEKLFFGSGTQLSVL.

V is TRBV6-1 and J is TRBJ1-1; 7 nucleotides line up with TRBD1. The V segment lost 4 bases and the J segment 0 bases; nucleotides outside the gene matches: 8. The CDR3 sequence is 16 residues long. Germline lookup yields CDR1 MNHNS and CDR2 SASEGT. CDR3 DNA sequence: TGTGCCAGCAGTGGCCGGGACAGCCTAATGAACACTGAAGCTTTCTTT. Its protein is CASSGRDSLMNTEAFF.

The rearrangement uses TRBV5-1 and TRBJ2-1, with 8 nucleotides matching TRBD1. This CDR3 region has 14 residues. Germline-derived CDR1 and CDR2 are SGHRS and YFSETQ. V lost 4 bases to trimming and J lost 9 bases; unmatched junction nucleotides: 9. In nucleotides, the CDR3 is TGCGCCAGCAGCATGGGACAGGTAGGCGGTGAGCAGTTCTTC. Residues: CASSMGQVGGEQFF.

The V gene is TRBV3-1, the J gene TRBJ1-4, with D tentatively TRBD1 (6 bases). Trimming removed 4 bases from V and 8 bases from J, with 20 bases in between. The CDR3 loop spans 16 amino acids. Germline V lookup: CDR1 LGHDT, CDR2 YNNKEL (reference sequence). The chain's CDR3 is CASSPNPGRGLEKLFF. CDR3 DNA sequence: TGTGCCAGCAGCCCCAATCCTGGCAGGGGTTTGGAAAAACTGTTTTTT.

This rearrangement joins TRBV7-2 to TRBJ2-7; a possible D gene is TRBD2 (5 bases). Germline V gives CDR1 SGHTA, CDR2 FQGNSA. V was pared by 3 bases and J by 4 bases, with 10 bases between. This CDR3 region has 13 residues. CDR3 in DNA: TGTGCCAGCAGCTTTAGTTGGAGGTACGAGCAGTACTTC. Translation gives CASSFSWRYEQYF.

The V gene is TRBV15, the J gene TRBJ2-3; the D is unclear. The CDR3 consists of 16 residues. Germline values: CDR1 LNHNV, CDR2 YYDKDF (reference sequence). Deletions cut 0 bases from V and 4 bases from J, with 14 bases between. CDR3 amino acids: CATSRDYAESADTQYF. CDR3 coding DNA: TGTGCCACCAGCAGAGACTACGCTGAGTCAGCAGATACGCAGTATTTT.

CDR3 sequence (DNA): TGTGCCAGCAGTGACTCCCCCGGAGACTCCTACAATGAGCAGTTCTTC. It is translated as CASSDSPGDSYNEQFF. The chain recombines TRBV6-4 with TRBJ2-1, with D uncertain. Looked up from germline, CDR1 is MRHNA and CDR2 is SNTAGT. V was cut by 0 bases and J by 0 bases, with 9 bases left in between. The CDR3 extends over 16 amino acids.

This clonotype has a single count. The chain combines TRBV25-1 with TRBJ1-4; weak D call: TRBD1 (6 bases). Per germline, CDR1 MGHDK and CDR2 SYGVNS. The ends were cut back, 3 bases at V and 7 bases at J, with 15 bases in the middle. The CDR3 is 15 residues long. The CDR3 region has the DNA TGTGCCAGCAGTGACTCTCGAGGGGGAGGTGAAAAACTGTTTTTT. Residues: CASSDSRGGGEKLFF. Based on the CDR3 plus reference TRBV25-1 and TRBJ1-4, the full variable domain is EADIYQTPRYLVIGTGKKITLECSQTMGHDKMYWYQQDPGMELHLIHYSYGVNSTEKGDLSSESTVSRIRTEHFPLTLESARPSHTSQYLCASSDSRGGGEKLFFGSGTQLSVL.

The V gene is TRBV30, the J gene TRBJ2-4; possibly TRBD2 for D (7 bases). The CDR3 runs to 14 residues. Germline values: CDR1 GTSNPN, CDR2 SVGIG (reference sequence). The V and J ends lost 4 bases and 8 bases respectively, with 18 bases between them. CDR3 residues: CAWIPSGGRYIQYF. In DNA form, the CDR3 reads TGTGCCTGGATTCCCTCCGGGGGGCGGTACATTCAGTACTTC.

The sample holds one count of this clonotype. Here the CDR3 DNA reads TGCGCCAGCAGTCAACCGGTTCCCGACTATGATGGCTACACCTTC. It specifies CASSQPVPDYDGYTF. The V gene is TRBV23-1, the J gene TRBJ1-2; D is unresolved. TRBV23-1 is assigned to the ORF class and has an uncertain function. This CDR3 region has 15 residues. The germline V and J ends were trimmed by 2 bases and 6 bases, with 16 bases remaining between them.

The genes are TRBV6-5 and TRBJ1-1; TRBD1 agrees at 11 bases. Germline-derived CDR1 and CDR2 are MNHEY and SVGAGI. V dropped 8 bases and J dropped 4; count of bases not matched to a gene: 6. This CDR3 comprises 14 residues. The CDR3 region has the DNA TGTGCCAGCGGTTGGACAGGGGGCCTCACTGAAGCTTTCTTT. As protein: CASGWTGGLTEAFF.

V gene TRBV5-1 combines with J gene TRBJ2-7; 8 positions agree with TRBD1. The germline CDR1 and CDR2 sequences are SGHRS and YFSETQ. The CDR3 spans 14 residues. After removal of 4 bases from V and 6 bases from J, the junction contained 9 bases not matched to a gene. CDR3 coding DNA: TGCGCCAGCAGCCGGGAAGGTACAGGGGGCGAGCAGTACTTC. The encoded protein is CASSREGTGGEQYF.

J is TRBJ2-2 and V is TRBV10-2, with a possible D match to TRBD2 (6 bases). V was pared by 6 bases and J by 6 bases, with 17 bases between. The CDR3 has 15 amino acids. CDR1 is WSHSY and CDR2 is SAAADI in the germline V gene. Written as DNA, the CDR3 is TGCGCCAGCAGCCCGAAATGGGAGGCTGCCGGGGAGCTGTTTTTT. Protein: CASSPKWEAAGELFF.

The gene calls are TRBV29-1 and TRBJ2-1; D remains ambiguous. This CDR3 comprises 14 residues. The V and J ends lost 1 base and 6 bases respectively, with 13 bases between them. Germline V gene sequence: CDR1 SQVTM, CDR2 ANQGSEA. CDR3 bases: TGCAGCGTTGAAGGGTTCATCAACTCCAATGAGCAGTTCTTC. Amino acid sequence: CSVEGFINSNEQFF.

A note on this clonotype: The junction does not match germline at one end; this may be a read error. The V and J genes are TRBV5-4 and TRBJ2-3; no clear D gene. Germline lookup yields CDR1 SGHNT and CDR2 YYREEE (reference sequence). The CDR3 is 12 amino acids. This CDR3 reads CASNLDTDTQYF. The CDR3 DNA reads TGTGCCAGCAACTTGGACACAGATACGCAGTATTTT.

The chain uses TRBV9 and TRBJ2-3; D gene ambiguous. V was shortened by 0 bases and J by 2 bases, with 13 bases between the two germline ends. This CDR3 is 16 amino acids long. Looked up from germline, CDR1 is SGDLS and CDR2 is YYNGEE. The CDR3 loop is CASSVVGSSDTDTQYF. In DNA form, the CDR3 reads TGTGCCAGCAGCGTAGTAGGTAGCAGCGACACAGATACGCAGTATTTT.